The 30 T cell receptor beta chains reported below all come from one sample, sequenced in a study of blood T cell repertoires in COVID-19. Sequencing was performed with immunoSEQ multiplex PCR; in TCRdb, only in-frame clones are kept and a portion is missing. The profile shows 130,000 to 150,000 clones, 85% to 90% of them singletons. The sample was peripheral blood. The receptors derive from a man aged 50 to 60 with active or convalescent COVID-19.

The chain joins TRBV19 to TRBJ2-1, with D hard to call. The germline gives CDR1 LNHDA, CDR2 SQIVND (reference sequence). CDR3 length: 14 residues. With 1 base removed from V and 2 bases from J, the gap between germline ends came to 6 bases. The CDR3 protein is CASSIGLTYNEQFF. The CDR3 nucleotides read TGTGCCAGTAGTATAGGGCTTACCTACAATGAGCAGTTCTTC.

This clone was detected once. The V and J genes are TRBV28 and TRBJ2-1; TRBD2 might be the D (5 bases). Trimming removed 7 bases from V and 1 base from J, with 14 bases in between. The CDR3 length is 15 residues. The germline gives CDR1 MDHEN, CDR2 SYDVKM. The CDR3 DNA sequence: TGTGCCAGCATTAGCGACGCGTTTTCCTACAATGAGCAGTTCTTC. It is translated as CASISDAFSYNEQFF.

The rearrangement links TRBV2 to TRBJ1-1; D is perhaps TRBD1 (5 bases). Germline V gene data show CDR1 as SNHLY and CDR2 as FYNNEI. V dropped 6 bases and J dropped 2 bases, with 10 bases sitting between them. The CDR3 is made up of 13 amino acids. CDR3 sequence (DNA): TGTGCCAGCAGCTCCGGGACTAACACTGAAGCTTTCTTT. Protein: CASSSGTNTEAFF.

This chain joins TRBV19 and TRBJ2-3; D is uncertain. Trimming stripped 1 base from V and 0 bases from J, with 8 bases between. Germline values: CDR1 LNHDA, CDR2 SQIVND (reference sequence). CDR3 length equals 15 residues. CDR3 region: CASSIVGLSTDTQYF. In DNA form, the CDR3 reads TGTGCCAGTAGTATAGTTGGCCTTAGCACAGATACGCAGTATTTT.

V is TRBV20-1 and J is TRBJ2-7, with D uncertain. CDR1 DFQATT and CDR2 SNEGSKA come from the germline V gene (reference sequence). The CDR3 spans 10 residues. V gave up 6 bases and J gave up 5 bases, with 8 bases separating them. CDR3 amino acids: CSAHRDEQYF. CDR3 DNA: TGCAGTGCCCATCGCGACGAGCAGTACTTC.

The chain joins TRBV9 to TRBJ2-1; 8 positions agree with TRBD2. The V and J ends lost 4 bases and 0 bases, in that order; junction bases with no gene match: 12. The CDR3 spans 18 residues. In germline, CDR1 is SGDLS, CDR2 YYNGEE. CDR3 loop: CASSPRAGGTFSYNEQFF. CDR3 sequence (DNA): TGTGCCAGCAGCCCCCGGGCGGGAGGCACATTCTCCTACAATGAGCAGTTCTTC.

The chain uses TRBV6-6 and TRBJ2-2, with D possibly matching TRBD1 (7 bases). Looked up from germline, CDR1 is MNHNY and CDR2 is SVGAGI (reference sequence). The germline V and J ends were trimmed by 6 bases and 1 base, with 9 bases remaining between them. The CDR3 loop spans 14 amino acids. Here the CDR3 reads CASSQGGNTGELFF. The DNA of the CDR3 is TGTGCCAGCAGCCAGGGGGGGAACACCGGGGAGCTGTTTTTT.

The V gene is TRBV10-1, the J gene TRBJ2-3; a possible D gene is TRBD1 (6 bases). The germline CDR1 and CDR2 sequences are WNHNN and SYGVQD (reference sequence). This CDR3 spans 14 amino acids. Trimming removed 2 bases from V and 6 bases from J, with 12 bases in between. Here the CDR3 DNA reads TGCGCCAGCAGTGAGGACAGGCTGAGGGATACGCAGTATTTT. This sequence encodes CASSEDRLRDTQYF.

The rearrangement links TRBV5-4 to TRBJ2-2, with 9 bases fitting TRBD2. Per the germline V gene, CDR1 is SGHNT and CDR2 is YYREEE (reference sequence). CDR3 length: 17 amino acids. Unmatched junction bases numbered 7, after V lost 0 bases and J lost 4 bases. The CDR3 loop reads CASSLAVSGRGTGELFF. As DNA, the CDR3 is TGTGCCAGCAGCTTGGCTGTTAGCGGGAGAGGCACCGGGGAGCTGTTTTTT. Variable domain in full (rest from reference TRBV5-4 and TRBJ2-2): ETGVTQSPTHLIKTRGQQVTLRCSSQSGHNTVSWYQQALGQGPQFIFQYYREEENGRGNFPPRFSGLQFPNYSSELNVNALELDDSALYLCASSLAVSGRGTGELFFGEGSRLTVL.

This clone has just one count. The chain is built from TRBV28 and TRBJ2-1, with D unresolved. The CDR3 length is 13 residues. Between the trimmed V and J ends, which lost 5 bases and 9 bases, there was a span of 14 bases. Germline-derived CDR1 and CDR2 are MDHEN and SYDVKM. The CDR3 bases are TGTGCCAGCAGTCCCTTAAGCTACGGTGAGCAGTTCTTC. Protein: CASSPLSYGEQFF.

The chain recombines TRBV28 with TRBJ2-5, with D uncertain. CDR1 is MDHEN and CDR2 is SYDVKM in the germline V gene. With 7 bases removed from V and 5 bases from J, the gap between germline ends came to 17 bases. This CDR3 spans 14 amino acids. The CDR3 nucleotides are TGTGCCAGCACCCTCCGTGACCTCGGGGAGACCCAGTACTTC. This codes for CASTLRDLGETQYF.

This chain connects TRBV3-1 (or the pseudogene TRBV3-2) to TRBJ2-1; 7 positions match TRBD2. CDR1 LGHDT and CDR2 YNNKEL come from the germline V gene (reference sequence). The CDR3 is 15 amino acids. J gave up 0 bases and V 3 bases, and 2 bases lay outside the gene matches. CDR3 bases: TGTGCCAGCAGCCAGGGGGGGAGCTCCTACAATGAGCAGTTCTTC. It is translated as CASSQGGSSYNEQFF.

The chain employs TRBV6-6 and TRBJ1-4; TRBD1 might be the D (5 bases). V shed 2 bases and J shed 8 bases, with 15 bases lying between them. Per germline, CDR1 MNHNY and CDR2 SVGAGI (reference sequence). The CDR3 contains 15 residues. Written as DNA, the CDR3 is TGTGCCAGCAGTTACCTCGACAGAACGGGCGAAAAACTGTTTTTT. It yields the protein CASSYLDRTGEKLFF.

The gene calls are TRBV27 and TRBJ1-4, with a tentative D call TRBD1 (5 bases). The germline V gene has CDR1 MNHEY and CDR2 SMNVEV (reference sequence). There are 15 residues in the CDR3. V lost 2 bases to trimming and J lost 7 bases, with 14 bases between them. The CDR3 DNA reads TGTGCCAGCAGTTTAGAGGCAGGGATGGGTGAAAAACTGTTTTTT. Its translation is CASSLEAGMGEKLFF.

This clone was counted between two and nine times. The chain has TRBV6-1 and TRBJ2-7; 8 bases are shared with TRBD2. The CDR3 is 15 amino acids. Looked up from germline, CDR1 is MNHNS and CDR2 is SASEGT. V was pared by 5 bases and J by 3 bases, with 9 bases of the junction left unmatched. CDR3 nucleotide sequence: TGTGCCAGCAGTTCGCCGGGGCTAGCGGGCTACGAGCAGTACTTC. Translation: CASSSPGLAGYEQYF.

CDR3 coding DNA: TGTGCCAGCAGTAGGTGGCGGGACTCCTACGAGCAGTACTTC. Its translation: CASSRWRDSYEQYF. The gene calls are TRBV28 and TRBJ2-7; maybe TRBD2 (6 bases). CDR3 length: 14 residues. The ends were cut back, 5 bases at V and 0 bases at J, with 11 bases in the middle. Germline values: CDR1 MDHEN, CDR2 SYDVKM.

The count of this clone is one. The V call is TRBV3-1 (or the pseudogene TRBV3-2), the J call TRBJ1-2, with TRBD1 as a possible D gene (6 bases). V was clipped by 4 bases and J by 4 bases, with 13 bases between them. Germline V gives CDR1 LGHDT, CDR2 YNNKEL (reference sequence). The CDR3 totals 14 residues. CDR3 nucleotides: TGTGCCAGCAGCCGGATTCAGGGGCCCTATGGCTACACCTTC. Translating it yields CASSRIQGPYGYTF.

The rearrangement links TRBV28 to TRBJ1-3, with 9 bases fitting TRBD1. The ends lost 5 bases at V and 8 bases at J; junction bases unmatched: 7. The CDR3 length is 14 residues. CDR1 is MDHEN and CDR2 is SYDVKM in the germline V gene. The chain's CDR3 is CASSTPGQGDTIYF. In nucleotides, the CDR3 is TGTGCCAGCAGTACTCCGGGACAGGGCGACACCATATATTTT.

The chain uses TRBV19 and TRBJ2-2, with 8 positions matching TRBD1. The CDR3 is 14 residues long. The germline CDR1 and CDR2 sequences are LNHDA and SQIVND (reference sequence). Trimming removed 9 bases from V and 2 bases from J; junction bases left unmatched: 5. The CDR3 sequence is CASRDRTNTGELFF. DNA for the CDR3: TGTGCCAGCCGGGACAGGACTAACACCGGGGAGCTGTTTTTT.

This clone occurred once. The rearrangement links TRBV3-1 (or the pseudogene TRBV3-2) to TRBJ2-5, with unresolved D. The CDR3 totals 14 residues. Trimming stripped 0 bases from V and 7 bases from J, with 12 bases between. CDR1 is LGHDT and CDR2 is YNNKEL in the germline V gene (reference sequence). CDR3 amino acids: CASSQEKLRGTQYF. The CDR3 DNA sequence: TGTGCCAGCAGCCAAGAGAAGCTGAGAGGGACCCAGTACTTC.

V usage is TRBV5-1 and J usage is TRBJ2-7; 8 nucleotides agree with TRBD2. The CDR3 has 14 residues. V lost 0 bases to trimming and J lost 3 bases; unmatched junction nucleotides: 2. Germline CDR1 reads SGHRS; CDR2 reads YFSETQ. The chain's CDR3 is CASSLDGRGYEQYF. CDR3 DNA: TGCGCCAGCAGCTTGGACGGGAGGGGCTACGAGCAGTACTTC.

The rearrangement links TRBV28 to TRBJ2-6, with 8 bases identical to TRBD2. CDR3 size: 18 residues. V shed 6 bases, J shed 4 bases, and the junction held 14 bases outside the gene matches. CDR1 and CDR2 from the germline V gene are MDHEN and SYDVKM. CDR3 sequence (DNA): TGTGCCAGCAGCAGCCCGCTAGCGGGTCAGTGGGGGGCCAACGTCCTGACTTTC. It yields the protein CASSSPLAGQWGANVLTF.

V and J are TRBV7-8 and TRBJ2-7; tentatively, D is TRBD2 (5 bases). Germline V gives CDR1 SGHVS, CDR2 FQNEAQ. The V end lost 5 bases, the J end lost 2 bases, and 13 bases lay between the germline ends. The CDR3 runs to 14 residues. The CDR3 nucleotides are TGTGCCAGCAGCCCGGGAACCCCGGCCTACGAGCAGTACTTC. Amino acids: CASSPGTPAYEQYF.

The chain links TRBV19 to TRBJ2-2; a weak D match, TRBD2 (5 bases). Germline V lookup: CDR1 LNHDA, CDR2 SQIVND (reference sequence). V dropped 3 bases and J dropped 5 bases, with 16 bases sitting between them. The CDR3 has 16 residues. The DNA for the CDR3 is TGTGCCAGTAGTATCTTCCCCGGGGTTAGGACCGGGGAGCTGTTTTTT. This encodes CASSIFPGVRTGELFF.

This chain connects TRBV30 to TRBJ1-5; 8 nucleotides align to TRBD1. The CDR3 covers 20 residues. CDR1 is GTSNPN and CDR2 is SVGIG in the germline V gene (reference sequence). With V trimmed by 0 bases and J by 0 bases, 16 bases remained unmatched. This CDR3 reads CAWSVRPDRGALGSNQPQHF. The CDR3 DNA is TGTGCCTGGAGTGTACGACCCGACAGGGGAGCGTTGGGTAGCAATCAGCCCCAGCATTTT.

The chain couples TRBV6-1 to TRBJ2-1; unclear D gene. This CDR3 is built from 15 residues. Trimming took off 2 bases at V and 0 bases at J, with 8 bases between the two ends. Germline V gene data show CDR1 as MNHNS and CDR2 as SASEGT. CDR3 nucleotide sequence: TGTGCCAGCAGTGAAACTCCCACCTCCTACAATGAGCAGTTCTTC. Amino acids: CASSETPTSYNEQFF.

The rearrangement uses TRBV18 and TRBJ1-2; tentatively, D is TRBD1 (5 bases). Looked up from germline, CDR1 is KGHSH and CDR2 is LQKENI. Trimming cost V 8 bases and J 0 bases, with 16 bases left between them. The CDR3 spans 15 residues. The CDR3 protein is CASRGDGTSNYGYTF. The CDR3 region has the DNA TGTGCCAGCCGGGGGGACGGAACCTCTAACTATGGCTACACCTTC.

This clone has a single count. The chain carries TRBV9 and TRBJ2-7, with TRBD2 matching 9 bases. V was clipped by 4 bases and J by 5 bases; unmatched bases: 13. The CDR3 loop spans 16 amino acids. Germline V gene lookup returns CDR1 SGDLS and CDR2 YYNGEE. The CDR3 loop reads CASSPGVSGRGDEQYF. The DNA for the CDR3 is TGTGCCAGCAGCCCTGGGGTTAGCGGGAGAGGCGACGAGCAGTACTTC. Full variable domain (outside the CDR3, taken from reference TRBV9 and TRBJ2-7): DSGVTQTPKHLITATGQRVTLRCSPRSGDLSVYWYQQSLDQGLQFLIQYYNGEERAKGNILERFSAQQFPDLHSELNLSSLELGDSALYFCASSPGVSGRGDEQYFGPGTRLTVT.

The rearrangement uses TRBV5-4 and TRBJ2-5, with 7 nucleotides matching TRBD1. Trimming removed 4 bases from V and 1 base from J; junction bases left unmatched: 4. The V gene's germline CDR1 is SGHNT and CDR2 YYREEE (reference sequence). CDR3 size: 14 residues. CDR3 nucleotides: TGTGCCAGCAGCACCTGGGACAGCCAAGAGACCCAGTACTTC. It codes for CASSTWDSQETQYF.

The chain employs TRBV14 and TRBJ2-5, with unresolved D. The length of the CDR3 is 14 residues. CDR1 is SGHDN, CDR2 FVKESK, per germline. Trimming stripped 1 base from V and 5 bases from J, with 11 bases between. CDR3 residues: CASSQVSRWETQYF. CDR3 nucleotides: TGTGCCAGCAGCCAAGTATCCAGGTGGGAGACCCAGTACTTC.